The subject of this entry is one T cell receptor (beta chain). Its antigen is as yet unknown. This CDR3 region has 14 residues. CDR1 and CDR2 from the germline V gene are SGHRS and YFSETQ. Trimming removed 6 bases at V and 2 bases at J, with 13 bases between. Method: immunoSEQ multiplex PCR; TCRdb's copy keeps in-frame clones and lacks some. The sample lists 40,000 to 60,000 clones; roughly 86% were seen once. These data belong to a study of T cells in localized non-small cell lung cancer. Study findings and constraints: Higher blood T cell density went with longer overall survival. Without multi-region sequencing, intratumor heterogeneity could not be excluded. Adjacent lung exhibited a median of about 50 among the 100 most abundant tumor clones.

The sequencing here drew on PBMCs, taken before any cancer treatment. The sequence was obtained from a female donor with stage II lung adenocarcinoma. The rearrangement links TRBV5-1 to TRBJ2-3, with TRBD1 as a possible D gene (6 bases). The CDR3 DNA follows: TGCGCCAGCACCTCGGGGACAATCACAGATACGCAGTATTTT. It specifies CASTSGTITDTQYF.